These T cell receptor beta chains were read from a single sample in a study of Ad26.COV2.S vaccination and SARS-CoV-2 variants. Sequenced by immunoSEQ multiplex PCR; TCRdb stores in-frame clones only, minus some. The table includes 410,000 or so clones, around 90% detected once. This specimen was peripheral blood, taken in a trial of Ad26.COV2.S vaccine versus placebo. These receptors all stem from a person between 18 and 65 years old who received the Ad26.COV2.S COVID-19 vaccine or a placebo. Both conserved end residues are part of each CDR3.

length	J	V	CDR3
16	TRBJ2-2	TRBV7-2	CASSLGGLAGAGELFF
12	TRBJ2-7	TRBV25-1	CASSGRAYEQYF
13	TRBJ1-2	TRBV11-2	CASSTGTGYGYTF
15	TRBJ2-7	TRBV6-2/TRBV6-3	CASSTRQGAGYEQYF
11	TRBJ1-4	TRBV4-1	CASSHGEKLFF
13	TRBJ2-5	TRBV25-1	CASSELGYETQYF
16	TRBJ2-1	TRBV6-9	CASSYSRRKGYNEQFF
13	TRBJ2-3	TRBV10-3	CAIAWGATDTQYF
17	TRBJ2-1	TRBV7-9	CASSPGTSGSVDNEQFF
15	TRBJ1-5	TRBV6-5	CASSYSGRGNQPQHF
14	TRBJ2-1	TRBV20-1	CSASGPSVVNEQFF
15	TRBJ1-2	TRBV19	CASSTTGSANYGYTF
16	TRBJ2-7	TRBV10-3	CAISGSGLAISGEQYF
12	TRBJ1-1	TRBV2	CAGSKVNTEAFF
13	TRBJ2-1	TRBV12-3/TRBV12-4	CASSLLVTSEQFF
15	TRBJ2-2	TRBV28	CASSFGTSGTGELFF
13	TRBJ2-7	TRBV19	CASSIDTPYEQYF
13	TRBJ1-2	TRBV11-2	CASSPGHNYGYTF
15	TRBJ1-6	TRBV6-5	CASSSRTELNSPLHF
15	TRBJ1-2	TRBV4-3	CASSQDEHRGNGYTF
15	TRBJ1-1	TRBV6-5	CASRLKGASNTEAFF
13	TRBJ1-1	TRBV30	CAWSGGLWTEAFF
11	TRBJ2-7	TRBV5-1	CASSSTGEPNF
14	TRBJ2-3	TRBV6-5	CASSWGSGLDTQYF
16	TRBJ2-3	TRBV6-2/TRBV6-3	CASSLGLAGGIDTQYF
15	TRBJ1-2	TRBV29-1	CSVEGGETPNYGYTF
15	TRBJ2-7	TRBV18	CASSPRSGSLAEQYF
15	TRBJ2-1	TRBV2	CASRGQGLAYNEQFF
15	TRBJ2-2	TRBV5-1	CASSLLGGTTGELFF
13	TRBJ1-4	TRBV15	CATSRRASAKLFF
16	TRBJ2-1	TRBV5-4	CASSPTTSSSYNEQFF
14	TRBJ2-7	TRBV5-1	CASSQGTGGLEQYF
16	TRBJ1-2	TRBV6-2/TRBV6-3	CASSYRTEATDYGYTF
15	TRBJ1-4	TRBV29-1	CSVGSFTGTNEKLFF
16	TRBJ1-1	TRBV4-2	CASSQDQIRGGTEAFF
16	TRBJ2-3	TRBV11-2	CASSSRARTGTDTQYF
17	TRBJ1-4	TRBV28	CASSLRRGRRTNEKLFF
14	TRBJ2-5	TRBV15	CATSRDIGGETQYF
15	TRBJ2-1	TRBV19	CASSTGLAGGDEQFF
14	TRBJ2-1	TRBV3-1/TRBV3-2	CASTFWGSYNEQFF
17	TRBJ2-2	TRBV10-3	CAIRGTSGDANTGELFF
11	TRBJ2-1	TRBV19	CASSIGNEQFF
15	TRBJ1-1	TRBV18	CASSPPWSPNTEAFF
15	TRBJ2-2	TRBV2	CASSVAGANTGELFF
14	TRBJ1-1	TRBV27	CASKKTVKNTEAFF
13	TRBJ1-1	TRBV7-3	CASSTTVNTEAFF
12	TRBJ1-1	TRBV6-5	CASSSSWTEAFF